This is a list of T cell receptor beta chains from one sample in a study of blood T cell repertoires in COVID-19. The protocol was immunoSEQ multiplex PCR, while the TCRdb copy is restricted to in-frame clones and leaves out a portion. The table records some 97,000 clones, roughly 84% of them present only once. The specimen was peripheral blood. These receptors were taken from a man aged 25-45 years in a cohort sampled during active COVID-19. Each CDR3 is given with its conserved first and last residue.

>TRBV3-1/TRBV3-2|TRBJ1-6
CASSPRQGAVSPLHF
>TRBV18|TRBJ2-7
CASSLRQGVTYEQYF
>TRBV7-2|TRBJ2-7
CASSLPGYEQYF
>TRBV7-2|TRBJ1-2
CASSPRGQGNGYTF
>TRBV6-5|TRBJ1-3
CASSYSQGAFGNTIYF
>TRBV5-5|TRBJ2-7
CASSYQQGNPYEQYF
>TRBV7-2|TRBJ2-5
CASSFWGIKETQYF
>TRBV2|TRBJ1-1
CASIGDRVPLGAFF
>TRBV19|TRBJ1-3
CASSDLGSLGNTIYF
>TRBV6-5|TRBJ1-6
CASSYTGGMGSPLHF
>TRBV18|TRBJ1-2
CASSPGAGVWDGYTF
>TRBV5-4|TRBJ2-7
CASSLDPTQGPYEQYF
>TRBV14|TRBJ1-2
CASSRDWDPNYGYTF
>TRBV10-3|TRBJ2-1
CAISEEQGSYNEQFF
>TRBV25-1|TRBJ2-5
CASSEGSGGAYFGETQYF
>TRBV19|TRBJ2-2
CASSIGGGTGELFF
>TRBV6-5|TRBJ2-1
CASSYTSQGSYNEQFF
>TRBV5-4|TRBJ1-6
CASSGSGTGGNSPLHF
>TRBV9|TRBJ1-2
CASSAATDYGYTF
>TRBV2|TRBJ1-1
CASFFGRVTEAFF
>TRBV3-1/TRBV3-2|TRBJ1-1
CASSHEGQGHTEAFF
>TRBV9|TRBJ1-1
CASSVVGAGRAEAFF
>TRBV19|TRBJ2-1
CASSGGANNEQFF
>TRBV12-3/TRBV12-4|TRBJ1-1
CASSLEVLAFF
>TRBV10-3|TRBJ2-2
CAIGQGANPGELFF
>TRBV5-5|TRBJ2-7
CASSPMSGSSYEQYF
>TRBV20-1|TRBJ1-6
CSASRGRGVSSPLHF
>TRBV7-2|TRBJ2-3
CASRRVPSTDTQYF
>TRBV19|TRBJ1-6
CASSMWGRDRGIYSPLHF
>TRBV7-8|TRBJ2-7
CASSLGTSGISYEQYF
>TRBV7-2|TRBJ1-1
CASSLGHFNTEAFF
>TRBV6-2/TRBV6-3|TRBJ2-5
CASSYRTSGGETQYF
>TRBV4-2|TRBJ1-4
CASSQDLKDNNEKLFF
>TRBV28|TRBJ2-3
CASSTQITDTQYF
>TRBV4-2|TRBJ2-2
CASSHSLGQGTGELFF
>TRBV2|TRBJ2-3
CASSGQGVADTQYF
>TRBV27|TRBJ1-5
CALQAGKIGKSNQPQHF
>TRBV2|TRBJ2-1
CASSESLAGGGNEQFF
>TRBV30|TRBJ1-1
CAWIGNTEAFF
>TRBV19|TRBJ1-5
CASSTRTGAYSNQPQHF
>TRBV6-4|TRBJ2-7
CASSGVWAFYPYEQYF
>TRBV6-6|TRBJ2-7
CASSYGTLYEQYF
>TRBV7-9|TRBJ2-7
CASRTGVGEQYF
>TRBV10-3|TRBJ2-3
CAISDPGLAGDLTDTQYF
>TRBV30|TRBJ2-7
CAWSVRSSGGPPYEQYF
>TRBV5-4|TRBJ2-7
CASSSGGRSNEQYF
>TRBV7-9|TRBJ1-3
CASSLVVGNTIYF
>TRBV19|TRBJ2-7
CANPDRGRAIEQYF
>TRBV9|TRBJ1-2
CASSVGQPPGYGYTF
>TRBV10-3|TRBJ1-2
CAICYRDGDGYTF
>TRBV5-4|TRBJ2-1
CASSFSDFQLNNEQFF
>TRBV6-5|TRBJ1-2
CASRVGGSFYGYTF
>TRBV27|TRBJ1-5
CASNKRDSAQHF
>TRBV7-4|TRBJ2-3
CASSSRLSSTDTQYF
>TRBV18|TRBJ2-7
CASSPRTSASYEQYF
>TRBV7-2|TRBJ1-6
CASSLTRDSPLHF
>TRBV30|TRBJ1-3
CAWRDRGLGARNTIYF